The sequence of this T cell receptor (beta chain) was determined in a study of blood T cells in healthy people across ages (dated by TCRdb to 2014 to 2015). Context from the whole study: In model experiments, roughly one uniquely barcoded TCR beta cDNA molecule per two T cells was captured by template switching. Two additional independent replicas of 1 million unique cDNA reads from the same blood draw were analyzed for two donors (one aged 18 to 30 and one aged 80 or older). The donors were split into four age groups: young (average 16 years), middle-aged (39), aged (over 55) and long-lived (roughly 86). To track age-related changes in TCR beta repertoire diversity, the study relied on deep sequencing normalized with unique cDNA molecular identifiers. To avoid experimental bias, donors of different ages were distributed randomly across sequencing lanes.

V loses 5 bases, J loses 3 bases, and the germline ends lie 10 bases apart. CDR1 and CDR2, per the germline V gene (reference sequence), are PRHDT and FYEKMQ. The CDR3 holds 13 amino acids from the cysteine to the phenylalanine. The CDR3 DNA has 39 bases and is translated from base 1. General conclusions and limits of the study: Compared with the aged group, more naive CD4+ T cells, fewer expanded clones and increased TCR diversity were shown by the long-lived group, suggesting age selection. Observed TCR beta diversity per million T cells fell roughly linearly with age, and a significant reduction was already apparent by age roughly 40. Estimates of total diversity based on one million sequenced T cells were considered lower bounds and underestimates. The CMV infection status of donors was not known, potentially confounding age-related changes in expanded clonotypes. A strong correlation was found between observed TCR beta diversity and the percentage of naive T cells measured by flow cytometry. Because profiling used bulk unsorted PBMCs, naive and antigen-experienced compartments could not be compared conclusively.

The roughly 39 donors, aged about 6 to 100 years, were systemically healthy Caucasian individuals from Russia. About 10 milliliters of peripheral blood were collected from each donor into EDTA-treated Vacutainer tubes. Ficoll-Paque density-gradient centrifugation was used to isolate PBMCs, with at least 7 million per sample. Trizol reagent was used to extract total RNA from the PBMCs, yielding at least 6 micrograms per sample. The percentages of naive CD45RAhigh/CD27high T cells were determined by flow cytometry on a PBMC aliquot from every donor. Library preparation used 5' RACE. TCRdb records Illumina HiSeq 2500 as the sequencer. A second PCR of 7 to 11 cycles was run with a J-beta primer mix and a sample-barcoded 5' primer. A unique molecular identifier was introduced onto each TCR beta cDNA molecule by a template-switch 5' adaptor carrying 12 random nucleotides. Each sample yielded at least 3 million CDR3-containing paired-end reads. All of the RNA was converted into first-strand cDNA using the Mint cDNA synthesis kit, with a TRBC-specific oligonucleotide serving as the primer. Following uracil-DNA glycosylase treatment, all cDNA underwent a first 18-cycle PCR with the universal primers M1SS and BC2_uni_R. As for how the authors treated the data: For normalization, 1 million high-quality reads, each with a distinct molecular identifier, were randomly selected from each sample. Reads with shared molecular identifiers were discarded instead of being binned into consensus sequences. MiTCR, set to a Q25 quality threshold and the strictest error-elimination algorithm, was used for CDR3 identification, clonotype clustering and error correction. A nonparametric unseen species model with Euler transformation was used to estimate a lower bound on total TCR beta diversity. TCRdb took the public reads, trimmed them with fastp at Q25, ran MiXCR for clone calling and kept in-frame beta chains. Every CDR3 protein is listed once, alongside the most common genes and DNA of its rows. TCRdb, rather than the study authors, made the V and J calls. Recorded for this sample are about 1.8 million distinct CDR3 sequences; 49% of them occurred a single time. The ten largest clones capture roughly 2.1% of the sample.

This clonotype was detected only a few times. It has no known antigen specificity. Base-call qualities are not available, and no considerably larger clone is one nucleotide away. The rearranged segments are TRBV13 and TRBJ2-5; TRBD1 could be the D gene, as 5 bases match. This receptor was identified in a woman in her thirties or forties in good health. The material sequenced was blood. The CDR3 corresponds to CASSTGSEETQYF. Read as DNA, the sequence is TGTGCCAGCAGCACAGGTTCAGAAGAGACCCAGTACTTC.